The entry below describes one T cell receptor (beta chain). Original handling: Quantification of nucleated cells was approximated via reference gene primer amplification. Method: immunoSEQ multiplex PCR; TCRdb's copy keeps in-frame clones and lacks some. V, J and clone size are taken as reported in that table, and D and trimming were inferred from the DNA itself. The sample yields about 440,000 clones, approximately 90% seen once. The data are from a study of blood T cell repertoires in COVID-19. Study in general: PBMCs, B-cell-depleted T cells, or T cells were the source of the cDNA or gDNA that made up the material.

J lost 4 bases, V lost 3 bases, and 13 bases had no gene match. The CDR3 runs to 18 residues. CDR1 is KGHSH and CDR2 is LQKENI in the germline V gene. The sample taken for sequencing was peripheral blood. The rearrangement joins TRBV18 to TRBJ2-2, with TRBD1 matching 8 bases. This sequence was found in a woman in her twenties or thirties with acute or convalescent COVID-19. The CDR3 DNA sequence: TGTGCCAGCTCACCCCGGAACAGACAGGGGAGGAGCACCGGGGAGCTGTTTTTT. Residues: CASSPRNRQGRSTGELFF.